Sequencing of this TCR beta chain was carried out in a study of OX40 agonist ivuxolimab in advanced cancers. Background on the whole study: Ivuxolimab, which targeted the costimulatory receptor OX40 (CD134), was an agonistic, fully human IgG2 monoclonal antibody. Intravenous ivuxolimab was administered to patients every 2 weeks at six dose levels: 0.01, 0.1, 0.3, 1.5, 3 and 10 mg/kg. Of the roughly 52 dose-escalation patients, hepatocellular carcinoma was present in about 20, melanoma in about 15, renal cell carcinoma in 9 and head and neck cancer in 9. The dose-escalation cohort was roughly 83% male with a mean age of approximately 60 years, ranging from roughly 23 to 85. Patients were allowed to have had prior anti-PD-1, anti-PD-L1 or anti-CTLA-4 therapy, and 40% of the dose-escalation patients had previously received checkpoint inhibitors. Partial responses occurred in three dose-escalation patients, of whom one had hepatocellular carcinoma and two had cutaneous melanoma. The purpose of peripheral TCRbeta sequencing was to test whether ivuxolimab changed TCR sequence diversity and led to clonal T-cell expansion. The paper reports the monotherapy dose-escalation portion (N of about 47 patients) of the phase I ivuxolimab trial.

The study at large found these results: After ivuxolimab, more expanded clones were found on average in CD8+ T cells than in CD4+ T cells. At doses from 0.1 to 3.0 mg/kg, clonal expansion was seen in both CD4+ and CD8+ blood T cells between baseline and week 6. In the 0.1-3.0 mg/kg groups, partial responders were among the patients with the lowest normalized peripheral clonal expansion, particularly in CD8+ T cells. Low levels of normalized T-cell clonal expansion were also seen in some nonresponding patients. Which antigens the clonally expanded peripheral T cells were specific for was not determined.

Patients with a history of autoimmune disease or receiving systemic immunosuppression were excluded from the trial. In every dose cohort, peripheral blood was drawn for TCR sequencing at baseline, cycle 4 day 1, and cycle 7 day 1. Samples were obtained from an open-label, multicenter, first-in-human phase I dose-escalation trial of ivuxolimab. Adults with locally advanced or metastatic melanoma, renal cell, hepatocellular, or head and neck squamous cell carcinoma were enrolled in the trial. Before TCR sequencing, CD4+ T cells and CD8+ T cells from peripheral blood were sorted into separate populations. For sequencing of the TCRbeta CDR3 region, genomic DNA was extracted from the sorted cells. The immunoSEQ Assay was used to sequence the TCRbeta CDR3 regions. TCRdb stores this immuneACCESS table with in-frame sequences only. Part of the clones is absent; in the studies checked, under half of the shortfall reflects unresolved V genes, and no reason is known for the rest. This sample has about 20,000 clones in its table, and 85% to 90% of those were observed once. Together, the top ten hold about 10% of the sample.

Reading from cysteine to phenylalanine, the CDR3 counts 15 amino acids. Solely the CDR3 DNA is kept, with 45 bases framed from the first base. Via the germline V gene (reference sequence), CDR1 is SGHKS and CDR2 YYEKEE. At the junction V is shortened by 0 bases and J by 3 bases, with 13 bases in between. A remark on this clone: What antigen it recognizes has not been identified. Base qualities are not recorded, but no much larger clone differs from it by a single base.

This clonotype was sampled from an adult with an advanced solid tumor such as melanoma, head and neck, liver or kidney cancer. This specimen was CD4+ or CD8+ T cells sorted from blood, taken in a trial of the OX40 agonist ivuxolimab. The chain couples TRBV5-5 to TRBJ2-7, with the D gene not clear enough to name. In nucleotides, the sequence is TGTGCCAGCAGCTTGGCTGTCGTTAGAAACTACGAGCAGTACTTC. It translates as CASSLAVVRNYEQYF.